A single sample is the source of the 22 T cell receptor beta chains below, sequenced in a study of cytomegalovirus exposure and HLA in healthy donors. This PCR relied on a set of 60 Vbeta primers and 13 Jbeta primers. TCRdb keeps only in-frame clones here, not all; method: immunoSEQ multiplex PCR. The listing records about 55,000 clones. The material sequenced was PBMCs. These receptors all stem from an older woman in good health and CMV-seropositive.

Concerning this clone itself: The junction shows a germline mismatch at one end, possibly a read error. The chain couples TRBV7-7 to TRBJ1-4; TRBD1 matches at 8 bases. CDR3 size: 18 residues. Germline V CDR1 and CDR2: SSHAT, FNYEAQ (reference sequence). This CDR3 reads CASSAPWTGSATNEKLFF. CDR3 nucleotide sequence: TGTGCTAGCAGCGCACCCTGGACAGGGAGTGCAACTAATGAAAAACTGTTTTTT.

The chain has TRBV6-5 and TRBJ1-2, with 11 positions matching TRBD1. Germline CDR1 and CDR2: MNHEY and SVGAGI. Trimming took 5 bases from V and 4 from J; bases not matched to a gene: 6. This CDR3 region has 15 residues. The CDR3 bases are TGTGCCAGCAGTATTGGACAGGGGGCAGTCTATGGCTACACCTTC. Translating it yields CASSIGQGAVYGYTF.

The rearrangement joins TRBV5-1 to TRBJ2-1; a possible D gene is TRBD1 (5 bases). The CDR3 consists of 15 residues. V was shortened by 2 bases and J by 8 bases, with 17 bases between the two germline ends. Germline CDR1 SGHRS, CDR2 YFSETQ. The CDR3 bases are TGCGCCAGCAGCTTTATAGGGGCTGGTGGAGATGAGCAGTTCTTC. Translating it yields CASSFIGAGGDEQFF. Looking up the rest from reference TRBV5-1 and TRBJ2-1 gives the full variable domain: KAGVTQTPRYLIKTRGQQVTLSCSPISGHRSVSWYQQTPGQGLQFLFEYFSETQRNKGNFPGRFSGRQFSNSRSEMNVSTLELGDSALYLCASSFIGAGGDEQFFGPGTRLTVL.

This CDR3 reads CASSSNDRGRGNQPQHF. The CDR3 bases are TGTGCCAGCAGCTCTAACGACAGGGGAAGGGGCAATCAGCCCCAGCATTTT. The chain couples TRBV7-9 to TRBJ1-5; 8 bases match TRBD1. CDR1 and CDR2 (germline): SEHNR, FQNEAQ (reference sequence). This CDR3 is built from 17 residues. Trimming at V came to 4 bases and at J to 2 bases, leaving 10 bases not matched to a gene.

The chain's CDR3 is CASSLASRSSGANVLTF. CDR3 DNA sequence: TGTGCCAGCAGCTTGGCAAGCCGGAGCTCTGGGGCCAACGTCCTGACTTTC. The chain is built from TRBV5-4 and TRBJ2-6; D is undetermined. This CDR3 is 17 amino acids long. The V end was cut by 0 bases, the J end by 0 bases, with 10 bases between. Germline V gives CDR1 SGHNT, CDR2 YYREEE (reference sequence).

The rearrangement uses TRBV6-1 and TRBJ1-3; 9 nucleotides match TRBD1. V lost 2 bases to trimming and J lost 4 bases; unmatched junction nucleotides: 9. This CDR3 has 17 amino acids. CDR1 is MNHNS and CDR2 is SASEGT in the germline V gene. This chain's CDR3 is CASSEWNRGLSGNTIYF. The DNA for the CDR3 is TGTGCCAGCAGTGAATGGAACAGGGGGCTTTCAGGAAACACCATATATTTT.

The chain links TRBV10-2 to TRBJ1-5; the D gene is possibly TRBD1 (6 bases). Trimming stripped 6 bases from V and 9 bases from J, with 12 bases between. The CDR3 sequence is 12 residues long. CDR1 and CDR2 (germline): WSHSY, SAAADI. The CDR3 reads CASRGASGPQHF. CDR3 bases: TGCGCCAGCAGGGGGGCGAGCGGGCCCCAGCATTTT.

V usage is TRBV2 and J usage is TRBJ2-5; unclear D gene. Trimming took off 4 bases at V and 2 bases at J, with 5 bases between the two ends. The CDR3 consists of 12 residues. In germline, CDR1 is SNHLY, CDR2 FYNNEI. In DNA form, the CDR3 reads TGTGCCAGCAGTGGGCCTCAAGAGACCCAGTACTTC. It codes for CASSGPQETQYF.

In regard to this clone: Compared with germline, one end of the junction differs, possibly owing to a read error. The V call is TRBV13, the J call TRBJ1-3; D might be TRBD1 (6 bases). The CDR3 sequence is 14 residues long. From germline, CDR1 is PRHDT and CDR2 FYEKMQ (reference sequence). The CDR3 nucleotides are TGTGCCAGCAGCTTAGGGGAAACAGGGAACAACATATATTTT. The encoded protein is CASSLGETGNNIYF. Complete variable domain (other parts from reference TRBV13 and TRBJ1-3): AAGVIQSPRHLIKEKRETATLKCYPIPRHDTVYWYQQGPGQDPQFLISFYEKMQSDKGSIPDRFSAQQFSDYHSELNMSSLELGDSALYFCASSLGETGNNIYFGEGSWLTVV.

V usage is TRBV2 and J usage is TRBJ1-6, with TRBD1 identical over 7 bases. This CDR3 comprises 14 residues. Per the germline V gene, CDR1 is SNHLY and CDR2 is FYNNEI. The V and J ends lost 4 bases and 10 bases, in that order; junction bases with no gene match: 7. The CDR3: CASSVFGQASPLHF. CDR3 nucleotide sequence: TGTGCCAGCAGTGTTTTCGGACAGGCCTCACCCCTCCACTTT. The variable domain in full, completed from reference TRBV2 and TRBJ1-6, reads EPEVTQTPSHQVTQMGQEVILRCVPISNHLYFYWYRQILGQKVEFLVSFYNNEISEKSEIFDDQFSVERPDGSNFTLKIRSTKLEDSAMYFCASSVFGQASPLHFGNGTRLTVT.

CDR3 residues: CASSSVGGATHYEQYF. Here the CDR3 DNA reads TGTGCCAGCAGCTCAGTCGGCGGGGCTACTCACTACGAGCAGTACTTC. The V gene is TRBV7-2, the J gene TRBJ2-7; TRBD2 might be the D (6 bases). Between the trimmed V and J ends, which lost 4 bases and 3 bases, there was a span of 19 bases. The CDR3 spans 16 residues. The germline V gene has CDR1 SGHTA and CDR2 FQGNSA.

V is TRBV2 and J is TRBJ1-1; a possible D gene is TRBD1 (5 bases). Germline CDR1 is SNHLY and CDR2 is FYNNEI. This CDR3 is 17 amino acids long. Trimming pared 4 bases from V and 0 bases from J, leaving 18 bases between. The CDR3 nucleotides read TGTGCCAGCAGTGGAGTCCAGGGAGGGACGATGAACACTGAAGCTTTCTTT. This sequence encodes CASSGVQGGTMNTEAFF.

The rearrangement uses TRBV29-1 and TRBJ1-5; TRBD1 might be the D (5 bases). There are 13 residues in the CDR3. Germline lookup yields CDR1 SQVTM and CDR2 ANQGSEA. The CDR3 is CSVMAGVAQPQHF. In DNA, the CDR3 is TGCAGTGTTATGGCGGGGGTTGCTCAGCCCCAGCATTTT.

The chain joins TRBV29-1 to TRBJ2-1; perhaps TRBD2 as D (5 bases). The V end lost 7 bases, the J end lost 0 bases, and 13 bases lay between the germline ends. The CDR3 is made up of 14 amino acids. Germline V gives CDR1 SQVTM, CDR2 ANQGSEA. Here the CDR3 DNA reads TGCAGCGCGTACGGGGAAAGCTCCTACAATGAGCAGTTCTTC. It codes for CSAYGESSYNEQFF.

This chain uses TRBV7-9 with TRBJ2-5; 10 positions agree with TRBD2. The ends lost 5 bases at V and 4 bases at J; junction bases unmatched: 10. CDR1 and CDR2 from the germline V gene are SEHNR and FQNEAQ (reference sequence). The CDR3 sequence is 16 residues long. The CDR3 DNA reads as TGTGCCAGCAGCCAGTTACTAGCGGGGAAGGGAGAGACCCAGTACTTC. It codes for CASSQLLAGKGETQYF.

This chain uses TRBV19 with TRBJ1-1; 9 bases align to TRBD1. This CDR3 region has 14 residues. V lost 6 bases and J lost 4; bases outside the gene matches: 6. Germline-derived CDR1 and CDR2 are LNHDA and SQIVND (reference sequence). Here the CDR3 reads CASRKTGGLTEAFF. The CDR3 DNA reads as TGTGCCAGTAGAAAAACAGGGGGCCTCACTGAAGCTTTCTTT.

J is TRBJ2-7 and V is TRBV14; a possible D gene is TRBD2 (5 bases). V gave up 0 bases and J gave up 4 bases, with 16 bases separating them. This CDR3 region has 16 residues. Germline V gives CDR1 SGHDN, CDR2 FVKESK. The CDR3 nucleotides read TGTGCCAGCAGCCAAGAAAAGGACTTTAGGTGGTACGAGCAGTACTTC. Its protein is CASSQEKDFRWYEQYF.

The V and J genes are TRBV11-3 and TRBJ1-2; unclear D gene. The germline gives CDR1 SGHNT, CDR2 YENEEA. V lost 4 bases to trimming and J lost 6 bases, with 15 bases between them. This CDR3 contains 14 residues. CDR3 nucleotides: TGTGCCAGCAGCTCCGGTAATAGAGGCGATGGCTACACCTTC. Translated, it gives CASSSGNRGDGYTF.

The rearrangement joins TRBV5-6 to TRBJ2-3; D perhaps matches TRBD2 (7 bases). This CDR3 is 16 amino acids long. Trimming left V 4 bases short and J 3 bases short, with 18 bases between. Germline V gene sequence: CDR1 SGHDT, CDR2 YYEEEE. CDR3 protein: CASSRGVGGRTDTQYF. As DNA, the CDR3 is TGTGCCAGCAGCAGGGGTGTGGGGGGGCGGACAGATACGCAGTATTTT.

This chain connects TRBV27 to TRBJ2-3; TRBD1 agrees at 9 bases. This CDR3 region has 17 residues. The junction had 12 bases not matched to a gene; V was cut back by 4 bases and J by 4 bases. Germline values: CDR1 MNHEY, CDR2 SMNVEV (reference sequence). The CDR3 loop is CASSYHEPRQGADTQYF. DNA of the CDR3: TGTGCCAGCAGTTATCACGAACCGAGACAGGGGGCAGATACGCAGTATTTT.

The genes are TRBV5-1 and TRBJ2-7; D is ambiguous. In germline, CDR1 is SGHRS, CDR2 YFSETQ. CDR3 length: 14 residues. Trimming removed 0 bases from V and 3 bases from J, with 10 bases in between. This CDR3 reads CASSLDPRNYEQYF. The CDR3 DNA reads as TGCGCCAGCAGCTTGGATCCTAGGAACTACGAGCAGTACTTC.

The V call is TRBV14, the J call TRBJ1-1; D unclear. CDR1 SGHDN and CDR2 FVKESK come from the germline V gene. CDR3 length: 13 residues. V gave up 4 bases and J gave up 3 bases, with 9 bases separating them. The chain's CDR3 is CASSPRLDTEAFF. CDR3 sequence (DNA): TGTGCCAGCAGCCCCAGGCTGGACACTGAAGCTTTCTTT.